The TCR beta chain described here comes from a study of blood T cell repertoires in COVID-19. Across the whole study: Both acute and convalescent COVID-19 samples were obtained from the United States, Italy and Spain. T cells, B-cell-depleted T cells, or PBMCs supplied cDNA or gDNA.

Germline V lookup: CDR1 MDHEN, CDR2 SYDVKM. Trimming took 3 bases from V and 0 from J; bases not matched to a gene: 5. The CDR3 loop spans 15 amino acids. Original analysis: Estimation of nucleated cell counts was performed using reference gene primer amplification. This table comes from immunoSEQ multiplex PCR, and its TCRdb copy is limited to in-frame clones, with some not included. The DNA gave D and trimming, while V, J and clone size come from that table. This table has about 130,000 clones, around 83% appearing once. The receptor's source is a man in his fifties or sixties with acute or convalescent COVID-19. The chain is built from TRBV28 and TRBJ2-7, with TRBD1 matching over 7 bases. Sequencing used peripheral blood. The DNA for the CDR3 is TGTGCCAGCAGTTTTCCGGACAGGAGCTCCTACGAGCAGTACTTC. It translates to CASSFPDRSSYEQYF. Supplemented by reference TRBV28 and TRBJ2-7, the full variable domain reads DVKVTQSSRYLVKRTGEKVFLECVQDMDHENMFWYRQDPGLGLRLIYFSYDVKMKEKGDIPEGYSVSREKKERFSLILESASTNQTSMYLCASSFPDRSSYEQYFGPGTRLTVT.